A selection of T cell receptor beta chains follows, all from one sample in a study of blood T cell repertoires in COVID-19. Clones were read by immunoSEQ multiplex PCR, and TCRdb kept only the in-frame ones, dropping some. The table includes around 270,000 clones, approximately 85% detected once. Sequences were obtained from PBMCs or T cells enriched from blood (not recorded which). These receptors were taken from a woman between 25 and 40 years old who had recovered from COVID-19. Both conserved end residues are part of each CDR3. D genes are given only for firm matches. Only part of the rows carry a size: once, few, many, or a class if the clone is expanded.

>TRBD1|once|TRBJ1-2|TRBV6-5
CASSFRDRGRHYGYTF
TGTGCCAGCAGTTTCCGGGACAGGGGGCGTCACTATGGCTACACCTTC
>NA|NA|TRBJ1-3|TRBV2
CASSADRPSSGNTIYF
TGTGCCAGCAGTGCCGACAGGCCATCCTCTGGAAACACCATATATTTT
>NA|NA|TRBJ2-2|TRBV7-3
CASSLALGGAGELFF
TGTGCCAGCAGCTTGGCCCTAGGGGGAGCCGGGGAGCTGTTTTTT
>TRBD1|NA|TRBJ2-6|TRBV19
CASSATGAAGANVLTF
TGTGCCAGTAGCGCCACAGGGGCAGCAGGGGCCAACGTCCTGACTTTC
>TRBD1|NA|TRBJ1-3|TRBV10-1
CATSGTGGSGNTIYF
TGCGCCACCTCCGGGACAGGGGGCTCTGGAAACACCATATATTTT
>NA|NA|TRBJ1-1|TRBV10-3
CAISEGQTNTEAFF
TGTGCCATCAGTGAGGGCCAGACTAACACTGAAGCTTTCTTT
>TRBD1|NA|TRBJ1-2|TRBV25-1
CASSSSGQGYGYTF
TGTGCCAGCAGTTCCTCGGGACAGGGTTATGGCTACACCTTC
>NA|NA|TRBJ2-2|TRBV6-5
CASSYQGAVGELFF
TGTGCCAGCAGTTACCAAGGGGCGGTCGGGGAGCTGTTTTTT
>TRBD1|NA|TRBJ2-5|TRBV19
CASSGGQGLQETQYF
TGTGCCAGTAGTGGTGGACAGGGTCTACAAGAGACCCAGTACTTC
>TRBD1|few|TRBJ1-2|TRBV5-1
CASSLDAGTAYGYTF
TGCGCCAGCAGCTTGGACGCTGGGACAGCTTATGGCTACACCTTC
>NA|once|TRBJ1-1|TRBV18
CASSPPGMAGNTEAFF
TGTGCCAGCTCACCACCGGGGATGGCGGGGAACACTGAAGCTTTCTTT
>NA|NA|TRBJ2-5|TRBV18
CASSTRETQYF
TGTGCCAGCTCAACTCGAGAGACCCAGTACTTC
>TRBD1|NA|TRBJ1-1|TRBV5-1
CASSFTRTGDTEAFF
TGCGCCAGCAGCTTTACCAGGACAGGGGACACTGAAGCTTTCTTT
>TRBD1|NA|TRBJ1-4|TRBV5-6
CASSRQGALNEKLFF
TGTGCCAGCAGCAGGCAGGGGGCCCTCAATGAAAAACTGTTTTTT
>NA|NA|TRBJ1-5|TRBV18
CASSPWAVPYQPQHF
TGTGCCAGCTCTCCCTGGGCTGTTCCCTATCAGCCCCAGCATTTT
>NA|NA|TRBJ2-7|TRBV6-5
CASSYSIQGSYEQYF
TGTGCCAGCAGTTACTCGATCCAGGGTTCCTACGAGCAGTACTTC
>NA|NA|TRBJ2-7|TRBV9
CASSVAPQGSYEQYF
TGTGCCAGCAGCGTAGCTCCGCAGGGCTCCTACGAGCAGTACTTC
>NA|NA|TRBJ2-2|TRBV5-4
CASSLVGSRVTGELFF
TGTGCCAGCAGCTTGGTTGGCAGCAGGGTCACCGGGGAGCTGTTTTTT
>TRBD1|NA|TRBJ1-5|TRBV14
CASSQDQSPGQGGTSNQPQHF
TGTGCCAGCAGCCAAGATCAGTCTCCGGGACAGGGGGGGACTAGCAATCAGCCCCAGCATTTT
>NA|NA|TRBJ2-7|TRBV7-9
CASSLAAVLSYEQYF
TGTGCCAGCAGCTTAGCTGCGGTCCTATCCTACGAGCAGTACTTC
>TRBD2|NA|TRBJ2-3|TRBV7-3
CASSYGAGGADTQYF
TGTGCCAGCAGCTACGGGGCGGGAGGGGCAGATACGCAGTATTTT
>NA|NA|TRBJ1-5|TRBV19
CASSITGTSNQPQHF
TGTGCCAGTAGTATTACAGGGACCAGCAATCAGCCCCAGCATTTT
>NA|NA|TRBJ1-1|TRBV2
CASNRGMNTEAFF
TGTGCCAGCAATAGAGGGATGAACACTGAAGCTTTCTTT
>TRBD2|NA|TRBJ2-4|TRBV29-1
CSVSSGTSGGNIQYF
TGCAGCGTTTCCTCCGGGACTAGCGGGGGAAACATTCAGTACTTC
>NA|NA|TRBJ1-2|TRBV3-1/TRBV3-2
CASRPQGSNYGYTF
TGTGCCAGCAGACCACAGGGTTCTAACTATGGCTACACCTTC
>TRBD1|NA|TRBJ2-7|TRBV6-6
CASSYPGQGFYEQYF
TGTGCCAGCAGTTACCCGGGACAGGGCTTCTACGAGCAGTACTTC
>TRBD1|NA|TRBJ1-5|TRBV10-3
CATAGQNQPQHF
TGTGCCACCGCGGGACAGAATCAGCCCCAGCATTTT
>NA|few|TRBJ1-2|TRBV14
CASSPGQSAYGYTF
TGTGCCAGCAGCCCAGGCCAGTCGGCCTATGGCTACACCTTC
>TRBD1|NA|TRBJ1-1|TRBV29-1
CSVLKPGGSTEAFF
TGCAGCGTCCTCAAACCAGGGGGTAGTACTGAAGCTTTCTTT
>NA|few|TRBJ1-5|TRBV28
CASSPVGADDNQPQHF
TGTGCCAGCAGCCCCGTGGGGGCCGACGACAATCAGCCCCAGCATTTT
>NA|NA|TRBJ1-5|TRBV6-2/TRBV6-3
CASSWGVSQPQHF
TGTGCCAGCAGTTGGGGGGTCAGTCAGCCCCAGCATTTT
>NA|NA|TRBJ2-7|TRBV27
CASSPPSGTGPYEQYF
TGTGCCAGCAGTCCCCCGAGCGGGACAGGTCCCTACGAGCAGTACTTC
>NA|once|TRBJ2-6|TRBV27
CASSFQGWGANVLTF
TGTGCCAGCAGTTTCCAGGGGTGGGGGGCCAACGTCCTGACTTTC
>NA|NA|TRBJ2-5|TRBV11-2
CASSSETQYF
TGTGCCAGCAGCTCGGAGACCCAGTACTTC
>TRBD2|NA|TRBJ2-7|TRBV11-2
CASSLTSGPPSEQYF
TGTGCCAGCAGCTTAACTAGCGGACCCCCTTCCGAGCAGTACTTC
>TRBD1|NA|TRBJ1-5|TRBV28
CASQQGWGNQPQHF
TGTGCCAGTCAACAGGGGTGGGGCAATCAGCCCCAGCATTTT
>TRBD1|once|TRBJ1-2|TRBV5-6
CASSLSRTGPPGYTF
TGTGCCAGCAGCTTGTCCCGGACAGGGCCTCCTGGCTACACCTTC
>NA|NA|TRBJ1-4|TRBV28
CASSFTRLETNEKLFF
TGTGCCAGCAGTTTCACTCGTTTAGAAACTAATGAAAAACTGTTTTTT
>TRBD1|NA|TRBJ1-5|TRBV19
CASSTPGTGLKYSNQPQHF
TGTGCCAGTAGTACGCCCGGGACAGGGTTGAAGTATAGCAATCAGCCCCAGCATTTT
>NA|NA|TRBJ1-1|TRBV6-5
CASSSGTEAFF
TGTGCCAGCAGTTCGGGCACTGAAGCTTTCTTT
>NA|NA|TRBJ1-2|TRBV19
CASSIAEYGYTF
TGTGCCAGTAGTATTGCGGAATATGGCTACACCTTC
>TRBD1|NA|TRBJ1-5|TRBV7-8
CASSLVGQGAREPQHF
TGTGCCAGCAGCTTAGTAGGACAGGGGGCTCGGGAGCCCCAGCATTTT
>NA|NA|TRBJ1-2|TRBV5-4
CASSLGRQGNYGYTF
TGTGCCAGCAGCTTGGGTCGGCAGGGTAACTATGGCTACACCTTC
>NA|NA|TRBJ2-3|TRBV21-1
CASSPPDKRGQTDTQYF
TGTGCCAGCAGCCCCCCGGACAAGAGGGGGCAAACAGATACGCAGTATTTT
>TRBD2|NA|TRBJ2-5|TRBV25-1
CASTAGEETQYF
TGTGCCAGCACGGCGGGAGAAGAGACCCAGTACTTC